This T cell receptor beta chain was captured by sequencing in a study of tumor-infiltrating lymphocytes in oesophageal squamous cell carcinoma. V lost 0 bases, J lost 5 bases, and 7 bases stayed unmatched. In germline, CDR1 is SGHRS, CDR2 YFSETQ. CDR3 length: 16 residues. Using its own MiXCR run on the PCR reads, TCRdb lists one record per CDR3 protein. The sample lists about 17,000 distinct CDR3 sequences; around 50% were seen once. The chain links TRBV5-1 to TRBJ1-2; 10 nucleotides agree with TRBD1. This sequence was found in a female donor with esophageal squamous cell carcinoma. The sample comprised normal esophageal tissue next to the tumor. The CDR3 is CASSLGQGAGDYGYTF. CDR3 DNA sequence: TGCGCCAGCAGCTTGGGACAGGGGGCAGGGGATTATGGCTACACCTTC.